This T cell receptor beta chain stems from a study of cytomegalovirus exposure and HLA in healthy donors. Study as a whole: A previous analysis identified 95 million to 130 million unique TCR beta sequences derived from about 180 million T cells. Whole-study results and caveats: What was likely a sequencing artifact was a cluster of highly shared sequence variants.

Points on this clone: Its antigen remains unidentified.

The PCR had 60 Vbeta and 13 Jbeta primers. Sequencing was performed with immunoSEQ multiplex PCR; in TCRdb, only in-frame clones are kept and a portion is missing. The table records under 70,000 clones, roughly 70% of them present only once. The germline gives CDR1 SQVTM, CDR2 ANQGSEA. V was cut by 6 bases and J by 4 bases, with 12 bases left in between. The CDR3 contains 13 residues. The TCR sequence derives from a man aged 40-49 years in good health and CMV-seropositive. The source material was PBMCs. The chain has TRBV29-1 and TRBJ1-4; possible D gene TRBD1, 5 bases. The DNA of the CDR3 is TGCAGCGTGAGACAGTTCCTTAATGAAAAACTGTTTTTT. Protein product: CSVRQFLNEKLFF.